Listed below are T cell receptor beta chains from one sample, sequenced in a study of T cell responses to AZD1222 COVID-19 vaccine. The repertoire was sequenced with immunoSEQ multiplex PCR; TCRdb's copy has only in-frame clones and lacks some. The data hold 90,000 to 100,000 clones, with roughly 90% observed a single time. This sample comprised peripheral blood, obtained on day 0 of AZD1222 vaccination. Receptors originate from an adult in good health. CDR3s include the opening cysteine and the closing phenylalanine or tryptophan. Each record gives: D gene, V gene, J gene, clone size, CDR3 DNA, CDR3 protein. The D gene is left open where the match is weak. Not every row has a clone size; where given, it reads once, few, many or a size class.

d_call: -
v_call: TRBV27
j_call: TRBJ1-1
clone_size: -
cdr3_nt: TGTGCCAGCAGTTTAAGCCGTTACACTGAAGCTTTCTTT
cdr3_aa: CASSLSRYTEAFF

d_call: TRBD1
v_call: TRBV2
j_call: TRBJ1-5
clone_size: -
cdr3_nt: TGTGCCAGCGATACAGGGGGTTCCTCGCCCCAGCATTTT
cdr3_aa: CASDTGGSSPQHF

d_call: -
v_call: TRBV6-2/TRBV6-3
j_call: TRBJ1-5
clone_size: -
cdr3_nt: TGTGCCAGCAGTCACGACAGCCCCCAGCATTTT
cdr3_aa: CASSHDSPQHF

d_call: -
v_call: TRBV21-1
j_call: TRBJ2-7
clone_size: -
cdr3_nt: TGTGCCAGCAGCCCCTCCAGGGTCGAGCAGTACTTC
cdr3_aa: CASSPSRVEQYF

d_call: -
v_call: TRBV30
j_call: TRBJ2-1
clone_size: -
cdr3_nt: TGTGCCTGGACCCGCCCCTTAATAAATGAGCAGTTCTTC
cdr3_aa: CAWTRPLINEQFF

d_call: -
v_call: TRBV6-5
j_call: TRBJ1-1
clone_size: -
cdr3_nt: TGTGCCAGCAGTTACGAACCGCTGAACACTGAAGCTTTCTTT
cdr3_aa: CASSYEPLNTEAFF

d_call: TRBD1
v_call: TRBV10-3
j_call: TRBJ1-1
clone_size: -
cdr3_nt: TGTGCCATCAGAACTTACAGGGGGTCGGCGAACACTGAAGCTTTCTTT
cdr3_aa: CAIRTYRGSANTEAFF

d_call: -
v_call: TRBV27
j_call: TRBJ2-3
clone_size: -
cdr3_nt: TGTGCCAGCAGTCCCGGGCTAGGGACAGATACGCAGTATTTT
cdr3_aa: CASSPGLGTDTQYF

d_call: TRBD2
v_call: TRBV27
j_call: TRBJ2-7
clone_size: -
cdr3_nt: TGTGCCAGCAGGTTAGCGGGACTTCGTACCGAGCAGTACTTC
cdr3_aa: CASRLAGLRTEQYF

d_call: -
v_call: TRBV18
j_call: TRBJ2-7
clone_size: -
cdr3_nt: TGTGCCAGCTCAACGCCCCTTACGGGGAGCTCCTACGAGCAGTACTTC
cdr3_aa: CASSTPLTGSSYEQYF

d_call: -
v_call: TRBV6-2/TRBV6-3
j_call: TRBJ1-2
clone_size: -
cdr3_nt: TGTGCCAGCAGCCACAGGGTGGATAACTATGGCTACACCTTC
cdr3_aa: CASSHRVDNYGYTF

d_call: -
v_call: TRBV9
j_call: TRBJ1-3
clone_size: -
cdr3_nt: TGTGCCAGCAGCGTACAGGATATCTCTGGAAACACCATATATTTT
cdr3_aa: CASSVQDISGNTIYF

d_call: TRBD1
v_call: TRBV29-1
j_call: TRBJ1-1
clone_size: -
cdr3_nt: TGCAGCGTTGTGACAGGGGTAACTGAAGCTTTCTTT
cdr3_aa: CSVVTGVTEAFF

d_call: TRBD2
v_call: TRBV6-5
j_call: TRBJ2-7
clone_size: -
cdr3_nt: TGTGCCAGCAGTTCCATTCCGGGACTAGCGGCTTACGAGCAGTACTTC
cdr3_aa: CASSSIPGLAAYEQYF

d_call: -
v_call: TRBV5-1
j_call: TRBJ2-5
clone_size: -
cdr3_nt: TGCGCCAGCAGCTTGTGGTGGACGGAGACCCAGTACTTC
cdr3_aa: CASSLWWTETQYF

d_call: TRBD1
v_call: TRBV9
j_call: TRBJ1-1
clone_size: -
cdr3_nt: TGTGCCAGCAGCGAGAATCCGGGACAGTACACTGAAGCTTTCTTT
cdr3_aa: CASSENPGQYTEAFF

d_call: -
v_call: TRBV19
j_call: TRBJ2-7
clone_size: once
cdr3_nt: TGTGCCAGTAGTACCGGTCAACCGCAGAAGACCTACGAGCAGTACTTC
cdr3_aa: CASSTGQPQKTYEQYF

d_call: TRBD1
v_call: TRBV5-4
j_call: TRBJ2-7
clone_size: -
cdr3_nt: TGTGCCAGCAGCCCCCGGGACAGCTCCTACGAGCAGTACTTC
cdr3_aa: CASSPRDSSYEQYF

d_call: -
v_call: TRBV27
j_call: TRBJ1-1
clone_size: -
cdr3_nt: TGTGCCAGCATCGCACCCACCGGAACTGAAGCTTTCTTT
cdr3_aa: CASIAPTGTEAFF

d_call: -
v_call: TRBV27
j_call: TRBJ1-6
clone_size: -
cdr3_nt: TGTGCCAGCAGTTTCGGGTCTGGCTTGAATAATTCACCCCTCCACTTT
cdr3_aa: CASSFGSGLNNSPLHF

d_call: TRBD2
v_call: TRBV11-1
j_call: TRBJ2-3
clone_size: -
cdr3_nt: TGTGCCAGCACGCCCGGGACTAGACTTTCAGATACGCAGTATTTT
cdr3_aa: CASTPGTRLSDTQYF

d_call: -
v_call: TRBV28
j_call: TRBJ1-2
clone_size: -
cdr3_nt: TGTGCCAGCAGTTACGGACAGAATTACTATGGCTACACCTTC
cdr3_aa: CASSYGQNYYGYTF

d_call: -
v_call: TRBV28
j_call: TRBJ1-2
clone_size: -
cdr3_nt: TGTGCCAGCAGCTCCGGGACCCGCTATGGCTACACCTTC
cdr3_aa: CASSSGTRYGYTF

d_call: -
v_call: TRBV28
j_call: TRBJ1-5
clone_size: medium-sized
cdr3_nt: TGTGCCAGCAGTTTAGGTGTGGAGGGCAATCAGCCCCAGCATTTT
cdr3_aa: CASSLGVEGNQPQHF

d_call: TRBD2
v_call: TRBV3-1/TRBV3-2
j_call: TRBJ2-1
clone_size: -
cdr3_nt: TGTGCCAGCAGCCAAAGGAGAACTAGCGGGAGAGGGTATGAGCAGTTCTTC
cdr3_aa: CASSQRRTSGRGYEQFF

d_call: -
v_call: TRBV28
j_call: TRBJ1-6
clone_size: -
cdr3_nt: TGTGCCAGCAGTGCCCACAGGAGTTCACCCCTCCACTTT
cdr3_aa: CASSAHRSSPLHF

d_call: -
v_call: TRBV14
j_call: TRBJ2-7
clone_size: -
cdr3_nt: TGTGCCAGCAGCCAAGATCGCGAGGGTCCCGCGGGGCAGTACTTC
cdr3_aa: CASSQDREGPAGQYF

d_call: -
v_call: TRBV10-3
j_call: TRBJ2-7
clone_size: -
cdr3_nt: TGTGCCACCCAACCCACGGCTGGACAGTCCTACGAGCAGTACTTC
cdr3_aa: CATQPTAGQSYEQYF

d_call: TRBD1
v_call: TRBV14
j_call: TRBJ2-5
clone_size: -
cdr3_nt: TGTGCCAGCAGCGGCCTCGGGACAGGGCGCCAAGAGACCCAGTACTTC
cdr3_aa: CASSGLGTGRQETQYF

d_call: -
v_call: TRBV19
j_call: TRBJ2-7
clone_size: once
cdr3_nt: TGTGCCAGTCAGCCACGTTTGGAGCGAGGAGGCGAGCAGTACTTC
cdr3_aa: CASQPRLERGGEQYF

d_call: TRBD1
v_call: TRBV5-1
j_call: TRBJ1-1
clone_size: -
cdr3_nt: TGCGCCAGCAGCTTGAATCCGGACAGGTTGAACACTGAAGCTTTCTTT
cdr3_aa: CASSLNPDRLNTEAFF

d_call: -
v_call: TRBV11-2
j_call: TRBJ2-7
clone_size: -
cdr3_nt: TGTGCCAGCAGCTTAGACAAGGGCCTCTACGAGCAGTACTTC
cdr3_aa: CASSLDKGLYEQYF

d_call: -
v_call: TRBV6-5
j_call: TRBJ1-4
clone_size: -
cdr3_nt: TGTGCCAGCAGTTACAGTACGGTGAATGAAAAACTGTTTTTT
cdr3_aa: CASSYSTVNEKLFF

d_call: -
v_call: TRBV7-2
j_call: TRBJ1-1
clone_size: -
cdr3_nt: TGTGCCAGCAGGGTTTCGGATAGGGCGAACACTGAAGCTTTCTTT
cdr3_aa: CASRVSDRANTEAFF

d_call: -
v_call: TRBV2
j_call: TRBJ1-5
clone_size: -
cdr3_nt: TGTGCCAGCGGGAATAGCAATCAGCCCCAGCATTTT
cdr3_aa: CASGNSNQPQHF

d_call: TRBD1
v_call: TRBV24-1
j_call: TRBJ2-5
clone_size: -
cdr3_nt: TGTGCCACCAGTGATTTGGGACAGGGGAGGGAGACCCAGTACTTC
cdr3_aa: CATSDLGQGRETQYF

d_call: -
v_call: TRBV11-1
j_call: TRBJ1-6
clone_size: -
cdr3_nt: TGTGCCAGCAGCTTAACAGCCGCCAATTCACCCCTCCACTTT
cdr3_aa: CASSLTAANSPLHF

d_call: -
v_call: TRBV7-9
j_call: TRBJ1-1
clone_size: -
cdr3_nt: TGTGCCAGCAGCTTAGGGCGGACAGAAGCTTTCTTT
cdr3_aa: CASSLGRTEAFF

d_call: TRBD1
v_call: TRBV6-4
j_call: TRBJ2-3
clone_size: -
cdr3_nt: TGTGCCAGCAGTGCCGGGACAGGGGAGGCAGATACGCAGTATTTT
cdr3_aa: CASSAGTGEADTQYF

d_call: -
v_call: TRBV2
j_call: TRBJ1-4
clone_size: -
cdr3_nt: TGTGCCAGCAATGGGGGATTAAATGAAAAACTGTTTTTT
cdr3_aa: CASNGGLNEKLFF

d_call: -
v_call: TRBV10-3
j_call: TRBJ1-2
clone_size: -
cdr3_nt: TGTGCCATCAGTGAGTCAAAGATAAATTATATGACTCATGGCTACACCTTC
cdr3_aa: CAISESKINYMTHGYTF

d_call: -
v_call: TRBV6-5
j_call: TRBJ2-7
clone_size: -
cdr3_nt: TGTGCCAGCAGTCTTGCTTCGGGATACGAGCAGTACTTC
cdr3_aa: CASSLASGYEQYF

d_call: TRBD2
v_call: TRBV27
j_call: TRBJ2-1
clone_size: -
cdr3_nt: TGTGCCAGCAGTAGGGGAGGGAGGGCCAATGAGCAGTTCTTC
cdr3_aa: CASSRGGRANEQFF

d_call: -
v_call: TRBV5-4
j_call: TRBJ2-3
clone_size: -
cdr3_nt: TGTGCCAGCAGCTTAAGAACCGGGGATACGCAGTATTTT
cdr3_aa: CASSLRTGDTQYF

d_call: TRBD1
v_call: TRBV4-2
j_call: TRBJ1-3
clone_size: -
cdr3_nt: TGTGCCAGCAGCCAAGATTGGGACCAGGGGGTTGGAAACACCATATATTTT
cdr3_aa: CASSQDWDQGVGNTIYF

d_call: -
v_call: TRBV15
j_call: TRBJ2-4
clone_size: -
cdr3_nt: TGTGCCACCAGCAGGGACTACGTCGAGCGGTACTTC
cdr3_aa: CATSRDYVERYF

d_call: TRBD2
v_call: TRBV9
j_call: TRBJ2-1
clone_size: -
cdr3_nt: TGTGCCAGCAGCGTAGAAGCGGGAGTGCTCAATGAGCAGTTCTTC
cdr3_aa: CASSVEAGVLNEQFF

d_call: -
v_call: TRBV28
j_call: TRBJ1-5
clone_size: -
cdr3_nt: TGTGCCAGCAGTTTGGGGGGAGGTAGCAATCAGCCCCAGCATTTT
cdr3_aa: CASSLGGGSNQPQHF

d_call: -
v_call: TRBV5-3
j_call: TRBJ2-1
clone_size: -
cdr3_nt: TGTGCCAGAAGCTTGGATGTTGGGTCCTACAATGAGCAGTTCTTC
cdr3_aa: CARSLDVGSYNEQFF

d_call: TRBD2
v_call: TRBV5-5
j_call: TRBJ2-5
clone_size: -
cdr3_nt: TGTGCCAGCAGCTTGGGACTAGCGGGAGAGACCCAGTACTTC
cdr3_aa: CASSLGLAGETQYF

d_call: -
v_call: TRBV9
j_call: TRBJ2-5
clone_size: -
cdr3_nt: TGTGCCAGCAGCCCCTCGGGCGGGATCCAAGAGACCCAGTACTTC
cdr3_aa: CASSPSGGIQETQYF

d_call: TRBD2
v_call: TRBV19
j_call: TRBJ2-3
clone_size: once
cdr3_nt: TGTGCCAGTAGCCCCGCCGGGGCAATACTAGCGGGGAGAACAGATACGCAGTATTTT
cdr3_aa: CASSPAGAILAGRTDTQYF

d_call: -
v_call: TRBV6-1
j_call: TRBJ2-7
clone_size: -
cdr3_nt: TGTGCCAGCAGTGAAAGGGGGGACCACGAGCAGTACTTC
cdr3_aa: CASSERGDHEQYF